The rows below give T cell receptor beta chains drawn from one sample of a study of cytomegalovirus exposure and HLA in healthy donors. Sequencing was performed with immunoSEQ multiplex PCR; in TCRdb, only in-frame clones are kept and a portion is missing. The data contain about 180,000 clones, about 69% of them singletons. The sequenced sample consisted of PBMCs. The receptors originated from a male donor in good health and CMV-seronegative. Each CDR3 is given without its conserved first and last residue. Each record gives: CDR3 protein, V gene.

cdr3_aa: SSSLGSGRTYNEQF; v_call: TRBV7-9
cdr3_aa: ASSQDRDRTYEQY; v_call: TRBV4-2
cdr3_aa: ASSRQGASNQPQH; v_call: TRBV19
cdr3_aa: AWSVYGDTQY; v_call: TRBV30
cdr3_aa: AWSVSSYEQY; v_call: TRBV30
cdr3_aa: ASSLLWEAQH; v_call: TRBV28
cdr3_aa: ASSQGPFVSNQPQH; v_call: TRBV4-1
cdr3_aa: ASSTGTAYHEQY; v_call: TRBV19
cdr3_aa: ASSDLSSYNSPLH; v_call: TRBV25-1
cdr3_aa: ASSPLSPGAGNTIY; v_call: TRBV18
cdr3_aa: ASSLAIGGDYEQY; v_call: TRBV5-5
cdr3_aa: ASRRQDPNTGELF; v_call: TRBV6-5
cdr3_aa: ASSYSPAGSTDTQY; v_call: TRBV6-5
cdr3_aa: SVSGPTADEQY; v_call: TRBV29-1
cdr3_aa: AWSGWPMNTEAF; v_call: TRBV30
cdr3_aa: ASSPIAGAFNEQF; v_call: TRBV18
cdr3_aa: ASAPESGRNYEQY; v_call: TRBV4-3
cdr3_aa: ASSKPGQGYNEQF; v_call: TRBV6-6
cdr3_aa: ASEGGRSEKLF; v_call: TRBV25-1
cdr3_aa: ASSLPGGQPQH; v_call: TRBV7-9
cdr3_aa: ASSYDPGWQGYT; v_call: TRBV6-5
cdr3_aa: ASSLPGGSYEQY; v_call: TRBV13
cdr3_aa: ASSQDTNPQEQF; v_call: TRBV4-2
cdr3_aa: ASGLDRLAGEDEQF; v_call: TRBV12-5
cdr3_aa: ASSLGAGGGESYNEQF; v_call: TRBV5-1
cdr3_aa: ASSLEIAGGPLADTQY; v_call: TRBV5-6
cdr3_aa: ASSFRTDRQAF; v_call: TRBV27
cdr3_aa: ASSFSYPDRAHLGAQY; v_call: TRBV7-6
cdr3_aa: ASSVGLASDTQY; v_call: TRBV7-2
cdr3_aa: ASSGQGDGQPQH; v_call: TRBV2
cdr3_aa: ASSQESGPYNEQF; v_call: TRBV4-3
cdr3_aa: ASSLVAGAGDTQY; v_call: TRBV7-2
cdr3_aa: ASSIDRLANPYNEQF; v_call: TRBV19
cdr3_aa: ASSQAGGGSKNIQY; v_call: TRBV4-2
cdr3_aa: ASSQTGIANEKLF; v_call: TRBV2
cdr3_aa: ASIGGAGYTDTQY; v_call: TRBV28
cdr3_aa: AARGGRAGEQF; v_call: TRBV30
cdr3_aa: ASSLVRADTQY; v_call: TRBV7-9
cdr3_aa: ATSRDLPGQGAGEKLF; v_call: TRBV15
cdr3_aa: ASGAGGSYNEQF; v_call: TRBV12-5
cdr3_aa: ASSGGGGGTQY; v_call: TRBV19
cdr3_aa: ASSPRTGAGAEAF; v_call: TRBV28
cdr3_aa: ASSQDRNTEAF; v_call: TRBV27
cdr3_aa: ASSYWRQGATGELF; v_call: TRBV5-1